This TCR beta chain was captured in a study of beta chain features in type 1 diabetes. Study-level information: All samples together contributed about 100,000,000 sorted cells for examination. General observations from the study: Across patients, naive, central memory and Treg TCRB repertoires exhibited apparently greater similarity than was observed across healthy donors. Among type 1 diabetes patients, VDJ junctions had fewer insertions and more deletions. Within each of all four CD4+ subsets, Type 1 diabetes patients had TCRB CDR3s that were moderately but significantly shorter.

Since all of the isolated RNA was reverse transcribed, expressed TCRB transcripts were what got sequenced. Read counts averaged roughly 4 million for samples of naive, central memory and regulatory T cells. Produced via immunoSEQ multiplex PCR; TCRdb's table is partial and in-frame only. In the table there are 280,000 or so clones, 15% of which are singletons. The CDR3 spans 13 residues. Trimming pared 4 bases from V and 10 bases from J, leaving 15 bases between. Germline lookup yields CDR1 SGHRS and CDR2 YFSETQ. In its sample, this clone was seen a few times. The antigen remains undetermined. The V and J genes are TRBV5-1 and TRBJ2-1, with a tentative D call TRBD1 (5 bases). The sample was naive CD4+ T cells from blood. The clonotype comes from a man between 18 and 35 years old with type 1 diabetes. In DNA form, the CDR3 reads TGCGCCAGCAGCGAAACCTCTTCAGGGGAGCAGTTCTTC. Translated: CASSETSSGEQFF.